The 19 T cell receptor beta chains in this list originate from one sample, sequenced in a study of CD8+CD57+ T cells in acquired aplastic anemia. Patients included in sequencing had previously demonstrated CD8+CD57+ cell expansion by flow cytometry. Genomic DNA served as template for TCR beta VDJ and CDR3 profiling. Each CDR3 protein is one row after TCRdb ran MiXCR on the reads. The table lists roughly 180,000 distinct CDR3 sequences, less than 50% of them singletons. The sequenced material came from sorted CD4+, CD8+, or CD8+CD57+ T cells (not recorded which) from PBMCs. These receptors were obtained from a human donor with aplastic anemia.

This clonotype was recorded many times. This sequence joins TRBV19 and TRBJ2-2; D is possibly TRBD1 (5 bases). The CDR3 consists of 15 residues. Germline-derived CDR1 and CDR2 are LNHDA and SQIVND (reference sequence). Trimming removed 5 bases from V and 5 bases from J, with 15 bases in between. CDR3 coding DNA: TGTGCCAGTAGTGTGGGGCAGGTGGGGACCGGGGAGCTGTTTTTT. This translates into CASSVGQVGTGELFF.

This clonotype was picked up one time. At one end, the junction sequence differs from germline, possibly due to a read error. J is TRBJ2-1 and V is TRBV5-1; maybe TRBD2 (7 bases). Germline lookup yields CDR1 SGHRS and CDR2 YFSETQ. The CDR3 has 19 amino acids. CDR3 sequence: CASSLAMGGGRISYNKQFF. The CDR3 DNA reads as TGCGCCAGCAGCTTGGCGATGGGGGGGGGCCGTATCTCCTACAATAAGCAGTTCTTC.

The chain employs TRBV15 and TRBJ1-1; unclear D gene. V gave up 5 bases and J gave up 6 bases, with 25 bases separating them. This CDR3 contains 17 residues. Germline assignment: CDR1 LNHNV and CDR2 YYDKDF (reference sequence). The chain's CDR3 is CATSGRHIRRDNSEAFF. The CDR3, as DNA: TGTGCCACCAGCGGGCGACATATCAGGCGGGATAACTCTGAAGCTTTCTTT. The variable domain in full, completed from reference TRBV15 and TRBJ1-1, reads DAMVIQNPRYQVTQFGKPVTLSCSQTLNHNVMYWYQQKSSQAPKLLFHYYDKDFNNEADTPDNFQSRRPNTSFCFLDIRSPGLGDTAMYLCATSGRHIRRDNSEAFFGQGTRLTVV.

In its sample, this clonotype was seen many times. The gene calls are TRBV5-6 and TRBJ2-1, with a possible D match to TRBD2 (5 bases). CDR1 and CDR2 from the germline V gene are SGHDT and YYEEEE. CDR3 length: 14 amino acids. Trimming took 2 bases from V and 5 from J, leaving 11 bases between them. The CDR3: CASSFGFSDNEQFF. The CDR3, as DNA: TGTGCCAGCAGCTTCGGGTTTAGCGACAATGAGCAGTTCTTC.

The V gene is TRBV24-1, the J gene TRBJ1-2; perhaps TRBD1 as D (5 bases). This CDR3 is 14 amino acids long. Trimming took 4 bases from V and 6 from J, leaving 14 bases between them. CDR1 and CDR2 (germline): KGHDR, SFDVKD. CDR3 nucleotides: TGTGCCACCAGTGAAGCAGGGAGCCCCAATGGCTACACCTTC. It yields the protein CATSEAGSPNGYTF.

In its sample, this clonotype was seen many times. V and J are TRBV20-1 and TRBJ2-3; weak D call: TRBD1 (7 bases). Germline loops: CDR1 DFQATT, CDR2 SNEGSKA (reference sequence). The CDR3 contains 14 residues. V was shortened by 5 bases and J by 5 bases, with 17 bases between the two germline ends. The CDR3 here is CSAPNRGGGDTQYF. CDR3 DNA sequence: TGCAGTGCTCCTAACAGGGGAGGAGGAGATACGCAGTATTTT.

A few counts support this clonotype. The chain carries TRBV24-1 and TRBJ2-7; possible D gene TRBD1, 9 bases. The CDR3 is made up of 15 amino acids. Germline V gene lookup returns CDR1 KGHDR and CDR2 SFDVKD. V lost 2 bases to trimming and J lost 7 bases, with 17 bases between them. The CDR3 reads CATSDSGTGTREQYF. The CDR3 DNA reads as TGTGCCACCAGTGATTCCGGGACAGGGACTAGGGAGCAGTACTTC.

Of note for this clonotype: Relative to the germline gene, one junction end is altered; a read error may explain this. The rearrangement uses TRBV20-1 and TRBJ2-5, with 9 bases matching TRBD2. This CDR3 has 13 amino acids. The V gene's germline CDR1 is DFQATT and CDR2 SNEGSKA (reference sequence). This chain's CDR3 is CNARGLARETQYF. The CDR3 DNA follows: TGCAATGCTAGAGGACTAGCGAGGGAGACCCAGTACTTC.

This clonotype was picked up many times. This chain joins TRBV10-1 and TRBJ2-7; tentative D call: TRBD1 (6 bases). Trimming removed 6 bases from V and 5 bases from J, with 20 bases in between. Looked up from germline, CDR1 is WNHNN and CDR2 is SYGVQD (reference sequence). This CDR3 contains 15 residues. CDR3 coding DNA: TGCGCCAGCAGCCCCTTTTCGTATGGGGGCCACGAGCAGTACTTC. It yields the protein CASSPFSYGGHEQYF.

A few counts support this clonotype. The chain employs TRBV7-3 and TRBJ1-5; D is unresolved. Trimming took 7 bases from V and 3 from J, leaving 10 bases between them. The V gene's germline CDR1 is SGHTA and CDR2 FQGTGA. The CDR3 covers 13 residues. The DNA of the CDR3 is TGTGCCAGCATGGGAGGGTACAATCAGCCCCAGCATTTT. This encodes CASMGGYNQPQHF.

This clonotype was found a few times. The V call is TRBV7-3, the J call TRBJ2-7; no definite D call. This CDR3 spans 12 amino acids. V lost 5 bases, J lost 2 bases, and 7 bases lay in between. The germline gives CDR1 SGHTA, CDR2 FQGTGA. The DNA of the CDR3 is TGTGCCAGCAGCGTCGCAACCTACGAGCAGTACTTC. It encodes CASSVATYEQYF. Full variable domain (remainder filled in from reference TRBV7-3 and TRBJ2-7): GAGVSQTPSNKVTEKGKYVELRCDPISGHTALYWYRQSLGQGPEFLIYFQGTGAADDSGLPNDRFFAVRPEGSVSTLKIQRTERGDSAVYLCASSVATYEQYFGPGTRLTVT.

The chain combines TRBV20-1 with TRBJ1-1; TRBD1 matches 10 bases. The J segment lost 6 bases and the V segment lost 5 bases, leaving 6 bases of the junction unmatched. Germline CDR1 reads DFQATT; CDR2 reads SNEGSKA (reference sequence). The CDR3 length is 13 residues. The CDR3 sequence: CSADRGRGAEAFF. The DNA for the CDR3 is TGCAGTGCTGACAGGGGGCGTGGGGCTGAAGCTTTCTTT.

This chain connects TRBV6-1 to TRBJ1-2; D is perhaps TRBD1 (5 bases). This CDR3 comprises 16 residues. V was clipped by 6 bases and J by 4 bases, with 21 bases between them. Germline CDR1 reads MNHNS; CDR2 reads SASEGT. For the CDR3, the DNA is TGTGCCAGCAGCCAAACCGACAGATTCCTGGGCTATGGCTACACCTTC. Amino acid sequence: CASSQTDRFLGYGYTF.

The chain is built from TRBV6-1 and TRBJ2-3; TRBD1 agrees at 7 bases. CDR1 MNHNS and CDR2 SASEGT come from the germline V gene. The CDR3 is made up of 16 amino acids. The ends lost 6 bases at V and 4 bases at J; junction bases unmatched: 13. The DNA for the CDR3 is TGTGCCAGCAGGGGGGAGTCAGGGGGAGCAGCAGATACGCAGTATTTT. It translates to CASRGESGGAADTQYF.

V is TRBV4-2 and J is TRBJ2-3, with 12 bases fitting TRBD2. J gave up 5 bases and V 0 bases, and 6 bases lay outside the gene matches. The germline gives CDR1 LGHNA, CDR2 YNFKEQ. This CDR3 contains 17 residues. The CDR3 DNA follows: TGTGCCAGCAGCCAAGATGGCTCTAGCGGGGGGGGAGATACGCAGTATTTT. This sequence encodes CASSQDGSSGGGDTQYF.

CDR3 sequence: CASSWTGGNEKLFF. DNA of the CDR3: TGTGCCAGCAGCTGGACAGGGGGTAACGAAAAACTGTTTTTT. This sequence joins TRBV7-9 and TRBJ1-4; 10 bases map to TRBD1. V trimming: 4 bases; J trimming: 8 bases; junction bases outside the gene matches: 4. Germline CDR1 and CDR2: SEHNR and FQNEAQ (reference sequence). This CDR3 is 14 amino acids long.

The chain recombines TRBV7-8 with TRBJ2-7, with D tentatively TRBD1 (6 bases). The CDR3 runs 15 residues. Trimming took 5 bases from V and 0 from J, leaving 14 bases between them. Germline values: CDR1 SGHVS, CDR2 FQNEAQ. CDR3: CASSGRDTASYEQYF. CDR3 nucleotides: TGTGCCAGCAGCGGCCGGGACACAGCCTCCTACGAGCAGTACTTC.

The V call is TRBV10-1, the J call TRBJ1-1; D gene uncertain. CDR1 and CDR2 from the germline V gene are WNHNN and SYGVQD (reference sequence). V dropped 3 bases and J dropped 3 bases, with 20 bases sitting between them. There are 17 residues in the CDR3. As DNA, the CDR3 is TGCGCCAGCAGTGAAGGGTCTAGCGCGGTCGGGGACACTGAAGCTTTCTTT. Encoded protein: CASSEGSSAVGDTEAFF.

Many counts were recorded for this clonotype. V gene TRBV19 combines with J gene TRBJ2-3, with D perhaps matching TRBD2 (5 bases). The CDR3 is 13 amino acids. V lost 4 bases and J 2 bases, leaving 7 bases between the germline ends. The germline V gene encodes CDR1 LNHDA and CDR2 SQIVND (reference sequence). The CDR3, as DNA: TGTGCCAGTAGTAAGGGAGACACAGATACGCAGTATTTT. It codes for CASSKGDTDTQYF.